This T cell receptor (beta chain) was captured in a study of cytomegalovirus exposure and HLA in healthy donors. Study-wide points: One variant, a missense change in DCLRE1C, was linked in a later analysis to TCR beta V- and J-gene trimming. The listing of 150 or so TCR beta chains classed them as cytomegalovirus-associated. Rare TCR sequences predominated, though certain public TCRs were found in many donors.

Per germline, CDR1 LNHDA and CDR2 SQIVND (reference sequence). With V trimmed by 5 bases and J by 4 bases, 8 bases remained unmatched. The CDR3 consists of 15 residues. Primers for the PCR totalled 60 Vbeta and 13 Jbeta. Profiled with immunoSEQ multiplex PCR; TCRdb holds only in-frame clones, not every one. The data contain roughly 160,000 clones, 65% to 75% of them singletons. This clone was recorded a few times. The target antigen is unknown. This TCR came from a girl aged 10-17 years in good health and CMV-seronegative. Sequenced: PBMCs. The V call is TRBV19, the J call TRBJ1-2; 9 positions match TRBD1. The CDR3 here is CASSLRDREIYGYTF. In DNA, the CDR3 is TGTGCCAGTAGTCTCCGGGACAGGGAGATCTATGGCTACACCTTC. The variable domain in full, with the rest retrieved from reference TRBV19 and TRBJ1-2, is DGGITQSPKYLFRKEGQNVTLSCEQNLNHDAMYWYRQDPGQGLRLIYYSQIVNDFQKGDIAEGYSVSREKKESFPLTVTSAQKNPTAFYLCASSLRDREIYGYTFGSGTRLTVV.